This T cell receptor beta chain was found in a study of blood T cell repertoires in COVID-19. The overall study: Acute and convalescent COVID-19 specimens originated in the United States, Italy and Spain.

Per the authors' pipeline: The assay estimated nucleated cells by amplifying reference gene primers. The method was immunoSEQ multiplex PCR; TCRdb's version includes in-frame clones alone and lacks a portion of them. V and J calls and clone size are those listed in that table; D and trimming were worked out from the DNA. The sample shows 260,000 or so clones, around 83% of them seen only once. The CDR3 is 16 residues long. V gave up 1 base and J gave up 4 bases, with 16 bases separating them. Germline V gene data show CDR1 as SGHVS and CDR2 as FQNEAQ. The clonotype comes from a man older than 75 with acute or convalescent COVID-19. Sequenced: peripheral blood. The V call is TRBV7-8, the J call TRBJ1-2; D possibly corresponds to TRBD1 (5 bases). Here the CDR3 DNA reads TGTGCCAGCAGCTTAGGACCAAGGTCGCAGGGCTATGGCTACACCTTC. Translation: CASSLGPRSQGYGYTF.